This T cell receptor beta chain was recorded in a study of T cell clonotyping in hematopoietic cell transplantation. Sequenced by immunoSEQ multiplex PCR; TCRdb stores in-frame clones only, minus some. This table has 10,000 to 15,000 clones, around 74% appearing once. The ends were cut back, 3 bases at V and 5 bases at J, with 10 bases in the middle. Germline V gene sequence: CDR1 LNHDA, CDR2 SQIVND (reference sequence). The CDR3 length is 13 residues. The chain has TRBV19 and TRBJ1-1; D is undetermined. This TCR was recovered from a male patient aged 60-69 years who had an allogeneic stem cell transplant from an unrelated donor, so the T cells may come from the graft donor. Some clones in this sample may be carry-over from other donors' samples. The material sequenced was peripheral blood mononuclear cells, taken 180 days after allogeneic stem cell transplant. CDR3 bases: TGTGCCAGTAGTATTGGGGAAGCGACTGAAGCTTTCTTT. Its translation is CASSIGEATEAFF.